This T cell receptor beta chain is drawn from a study of radiotherapy plus CTLA-4 blockade in lung cancer. About the research overall: With roughly 28% of patients having disease control, objective responses were seen in about 19%.

This table comes from immunoSEQ multiplex PCR, and its TCRdb copy is limited to in-frame clones, with some not included. This table holds about 90,000 clones, under 85% found once. The sequenced sample was peripheral blood, obtained from a patient treated with radiotherapy plus ipilimumab. This TCR was recovered from a human donor with non-small cell lung cancer that progressed on radiotherapy plus ipilimumab.

The CDR3 reads CASSQAFSPSYEQYF. The CDR3 DNA follows: TGCGCCAGCAGCCAAGCTTTCTCACCCTCCTACGAGCAGTACTTC. This chain uses TRBV4-3 with TRBJ2-7; D remains unclear. Germline V CDR1 and CDR2: LGHNA, YSLEER. The CDR3 extends over 15 amino acids. Between the trimmed V and J ends, which lost 1 base and 0 bases, there was a span of 10 bases.